A selection of T cell receptor beta chains follows, all from one sample in a study of STAT5B mutations in CD4+ large granular lymphocyte leukemia. Profiled with immunoSEQ multiplex PCR; TCRdb holds only in-frame clones, not every one. The sample consists of 40,000 to 55,000 clones, approximately 86% of them appearing once. Material for sequencing was CD4+ T cells from blood buffy coats. The receptors stem from a human donor in good health. Both conserved end residues are part of each CDR3. D genes are given only for firm matches. The size field is filled for only some rows; it gives once, few, many or a size class.

D gene	clone size	V gene	J gene	CDR3 DNA	CDR3 protein
NA	NA	TRBV5-6	TRBJ2-1	TGTGCCAGCAGCGAAAGGCTTATCTACAATGAGCAGTTCTTC	CASSERLIYNEQFF
NA	NA	TRBV2	TRBJ2-1	TGTGCCAGCGGGCAAGACTACAATGAGCAGTTCTTC	CASGQDYNEQFF
TRBD1	few	TRBV7-2	TRBJ1-2	TGTGCCAGCAGCAGGACAGGGGGCGCAAACTATGGCTACACCTTC	CASSRTGGANYGYTF
NA	NA	TRBV18	TRBJ1-1	TGTGCCAGCTCACTAACAGAGAACACTGAAGCTTTCTTT	CASSLTENTEAFF
NA	NA	TRBV7-9	TRBJ2-3	TGTGCCAGCAGACCCATTAGCCGAGATACGCAGTATTTT	CASRPISRDTQYF
NA	once	TRBV9	TRBJ2-7	TGTGCCAGCAGCGTAGAAGGAGGTCCGGGCTACAGTCTCTACGAGCAGTACTTC	CASSVEGGPGYSLYEQYF
NA	NA	TRBV15	TRBJ2-7	TGTGCCACCAGCAGAGATAGTACTTTCGAGCAGTACTTC	CATSRDSTFEQYF
TRBD1	NA	TRBV6-5	TRBJ2-1	TGTGCCAGCAGCCTACAGGGGATGGGGCAGTTCTTC	CASSLQGMGQFF
TRBD1	NA	TRBV7-2	TRBJ2-5	TGTGCCAGCAGCGCAGGACAGGGGGGGGAGACCCAGTACTTC	CASSAGQGGETQYF
NA	NA	TRBV7-2	TRBJ2-5	TGTGCCAGCAGCTTAGGGCAGCAAGAGACCCAGTACTTC	CASSLGQQETQYF
NA	NA	TRBV5-1	TRBJ2-1	TGCGCCAGCAGCTGGGGCAGGGGTCTAGATGAGCAGTTCTTC	CASSWGRGLDEQFF
TRBD1	NA	TRBV6-1	TRBJ2-3	TGTGCCAGCAGGGGGACAGGGGCAGATACGCAGTATTTT	CASRGTGADTQYF
NA	NA	TRBV19	TRBJ1-2	TGTGCCAGTAGTGACGAGAGGGGCTACACCTTC	CASSDERGYTF
TRBD1	NA	TRBV5-1	TRBJ1-1	TGCGCCAGCAGCTCGACAGGGACCTCGAACACTGAAGCTTTCTTT	CASSSTGTSNTEAFF
TRBD1	NA	TRBV11-2	TRBJ2-7	TGTGCCAGCAGCTTAGATCGAGGGGGCGCCTACGAGCAGTACTTC	CASSLDRGGAYEQYF
NA	NA	TRBV5-1	TRBJ2-3	TGCGCCAGCAGCGGGATTGGGTCCCCAGATACGCAGTATTTT	CASSGIGSPDTQYF
NA	NA	TRBV9	TRBJ2-5	TGTGCCAGCAGCGTAGGAAAGGCAGGGAGGGAGACCCAGTACTTC	CASSVGKAGRETQYF
NA	NA	TRBV2	TRBJ2-5	TGTGCCAGCACAACCCCGAGAGAGACCCAGTACTTC	CASTTPRETQYF
NA	NA	TRBV7-2	TRBJ2-3	TGTGCCAGCAGCCTCCGCGCACTAGCAAGGTCAGATACGCAGTATTTT	CASSLRALARSDTQYF
NA	NA	TRBV19	TRBJ1-5	TGTGCCAGTAACACACAGGATAGCAATCAGCCCCAGCATTTT	CASNTQDSNQPQHF
TRBD2	NA	TRBV11-2	TRBJ2-5	TGTGCCAGCAGCCCGATGTCCGCGGGAGGGCCGGTTTCCGGGACCCAGTACTTC	CASSPMSAGGPVSGTQYF